The subject of this entry is one T cell receptor (beta chain). Its specificity is unknown. The data were taken from a study of cytomegalovirus exposure and HLA in healthy donors. This CDR3 region has 12 residues. V lost 6 bases, J lost 10 bases, and 16 bases lay in between. Germline-derived CDR1 and CDR2 are MNHEY and SVGAGI. Broader study findings: 164 TCR beta chains were listed as cytomegalovirus-associated.

The PCR contained 60 Vbeta and 13 Jbeta primers. Libraries were prepared by immunoSEQ multiplex PCR; TCRdb keeps only in-frame clonotypes and omits some of them. The sample carries about 160,000 clones, over 80% recorded once. The sequenced material came from PBMCs. The chain is built from TRBV6-5 and TRBJ2-7; D may be TRBD2 (6 bases). This TCR came from a woman younger than 30 in good health and CMV-seronegative. CDR3 amino acids: CASSGLAKFQYF. Here the CDR3 DNA reads TGTGCCAGCAGCGGGCTAGCGAAATTTCAGTACTTC.